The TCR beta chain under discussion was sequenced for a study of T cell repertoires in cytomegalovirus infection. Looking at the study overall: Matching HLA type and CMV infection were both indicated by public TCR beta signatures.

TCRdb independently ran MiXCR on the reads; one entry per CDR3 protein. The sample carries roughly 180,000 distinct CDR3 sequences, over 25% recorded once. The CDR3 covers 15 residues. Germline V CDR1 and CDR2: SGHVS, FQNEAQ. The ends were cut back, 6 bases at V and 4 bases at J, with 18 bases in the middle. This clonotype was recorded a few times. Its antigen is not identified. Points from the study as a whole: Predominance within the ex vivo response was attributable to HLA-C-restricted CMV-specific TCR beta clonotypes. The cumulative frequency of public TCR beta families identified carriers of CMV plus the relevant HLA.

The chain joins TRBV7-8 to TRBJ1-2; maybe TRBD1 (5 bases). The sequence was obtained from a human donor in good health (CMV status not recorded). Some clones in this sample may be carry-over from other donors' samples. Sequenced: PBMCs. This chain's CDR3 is CASSRRGGRAYGYTF. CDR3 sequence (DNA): TGTGCCAGCAGTCGACGGGGGGGACGGGCCTATGGCTACACCTTC. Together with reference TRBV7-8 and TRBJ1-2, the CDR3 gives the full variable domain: GAGVSQSPRYKVAKRGQDVALRCDPISGHVSLFWYQQALGQGPEFLTYFQNEAQLDKSGLPSDRFFAERPEGSVSTLKIQRTQQEDSAVYLCASSRRGGRAYGYTFGSGTRLTVV.